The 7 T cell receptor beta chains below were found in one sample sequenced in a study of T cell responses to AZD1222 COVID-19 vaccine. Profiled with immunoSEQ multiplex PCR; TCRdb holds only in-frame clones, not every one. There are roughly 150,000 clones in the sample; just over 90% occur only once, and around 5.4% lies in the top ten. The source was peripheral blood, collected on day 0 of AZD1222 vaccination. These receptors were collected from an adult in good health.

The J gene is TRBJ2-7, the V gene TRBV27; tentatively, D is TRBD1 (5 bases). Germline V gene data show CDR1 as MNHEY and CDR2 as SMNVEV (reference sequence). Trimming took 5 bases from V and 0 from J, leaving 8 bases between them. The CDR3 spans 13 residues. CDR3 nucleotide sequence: TGTGCCAGCAGTCCGGACACCTCCTACGAGCAGTACTTC. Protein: CASSPDTSYEQYF.

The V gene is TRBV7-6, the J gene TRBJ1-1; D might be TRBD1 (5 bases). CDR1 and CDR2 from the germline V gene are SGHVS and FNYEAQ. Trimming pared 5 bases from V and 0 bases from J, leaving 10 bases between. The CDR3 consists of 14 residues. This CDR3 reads CASSRTHMNTEAFF. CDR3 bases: TGTGCCAGCAGCCGGACACACATGAACACTGAAGCTTTCTTT.

The CDR3 DNA reads as TGTGCCAGCAGTTACCGGGGAGACTACAATGAGCAGTTCTTC. Protein product: CASSYRGDYNEQFF. The chain is built from TRBV27 and TRBJ2-1; D might be TRBD2 (5 bases). The CDR3 consists of 14 residues. V was pared by 4 bases and J by 3 bases, with 10 bases between. The germline CDR1 and CDR2 sequences are MNHEY and SMNVEV (reference sequence).

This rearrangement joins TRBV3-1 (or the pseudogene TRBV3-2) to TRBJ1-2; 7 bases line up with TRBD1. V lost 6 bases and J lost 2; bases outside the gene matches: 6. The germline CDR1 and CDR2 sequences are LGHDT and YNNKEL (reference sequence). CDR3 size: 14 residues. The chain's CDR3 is CASRGTAMNYGYTF. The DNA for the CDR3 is TGTGCCAGCAGGGGGACAGCGATGAACTATGGCTACACCTTC.

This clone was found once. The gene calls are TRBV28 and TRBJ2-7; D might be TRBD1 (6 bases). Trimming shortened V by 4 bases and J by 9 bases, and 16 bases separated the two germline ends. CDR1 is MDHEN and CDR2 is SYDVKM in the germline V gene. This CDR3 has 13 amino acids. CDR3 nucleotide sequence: TGTGCCAGCAGTTCTCGGACAGACGTACGGCAGTACTTC. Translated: CASSSRTDVRQYF.

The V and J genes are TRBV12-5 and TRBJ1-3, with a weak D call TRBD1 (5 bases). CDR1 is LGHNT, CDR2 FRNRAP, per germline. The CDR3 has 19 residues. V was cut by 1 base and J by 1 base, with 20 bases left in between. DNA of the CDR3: TGTGCTAGTGGTTTGGGGTACCCCCGGGCAGGGAGTTCTGGAAACACCATATATTTT. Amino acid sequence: CASGLGYPRAGSSGNTIYF.

The CDR3, as DNA: TGCAGTGTTAGTGGGGTTCGGACAGGACCACACAATGAGCAGTTCTTC. It yields the protein CSVSGVRTGPHNEQFF. The V and J genes are TRBV20-1 and TRBJ2-1, with 7 bases that match TRBD1. V gave up 7 bases and J gave up 5 bases; unmatched junction bases: 17. The CDR3 has 16 residues. The germline gives CDR1 DFQATT, CDR2 SNEGSKA (reference sequence).